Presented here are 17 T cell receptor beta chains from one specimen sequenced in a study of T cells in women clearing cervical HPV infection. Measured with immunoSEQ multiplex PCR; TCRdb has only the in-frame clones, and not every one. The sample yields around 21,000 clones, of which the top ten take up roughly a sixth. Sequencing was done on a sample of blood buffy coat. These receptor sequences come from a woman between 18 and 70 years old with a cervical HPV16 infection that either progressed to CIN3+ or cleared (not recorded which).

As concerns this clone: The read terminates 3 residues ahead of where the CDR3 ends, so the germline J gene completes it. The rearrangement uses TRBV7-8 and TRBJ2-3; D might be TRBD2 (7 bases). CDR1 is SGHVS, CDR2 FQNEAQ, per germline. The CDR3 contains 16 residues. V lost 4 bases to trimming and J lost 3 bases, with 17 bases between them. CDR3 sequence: CASSSGKGGQTDTQYF. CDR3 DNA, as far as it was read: TGTGCCAGCAGCTCCGGGAAGGGGGGGCAGACAGATACG.

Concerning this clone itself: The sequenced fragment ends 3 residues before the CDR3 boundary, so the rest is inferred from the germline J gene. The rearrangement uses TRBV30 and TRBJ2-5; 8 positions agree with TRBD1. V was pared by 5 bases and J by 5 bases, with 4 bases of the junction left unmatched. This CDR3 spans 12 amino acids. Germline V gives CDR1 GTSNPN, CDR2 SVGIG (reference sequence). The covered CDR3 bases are TGTGCCTGGTCTAGACAGGGGGAGACC. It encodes CAWSRQGET. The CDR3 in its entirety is CAWSRQGETQYF.

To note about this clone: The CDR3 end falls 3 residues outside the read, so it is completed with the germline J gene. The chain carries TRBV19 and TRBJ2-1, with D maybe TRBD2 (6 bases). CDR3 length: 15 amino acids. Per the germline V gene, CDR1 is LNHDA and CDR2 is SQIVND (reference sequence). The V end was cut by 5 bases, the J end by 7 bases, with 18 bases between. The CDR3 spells CASSWLAYSENEQFF. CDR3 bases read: TGTGCCAGTAGTTGGCTAGCGTACTCCGAAAATGAG.

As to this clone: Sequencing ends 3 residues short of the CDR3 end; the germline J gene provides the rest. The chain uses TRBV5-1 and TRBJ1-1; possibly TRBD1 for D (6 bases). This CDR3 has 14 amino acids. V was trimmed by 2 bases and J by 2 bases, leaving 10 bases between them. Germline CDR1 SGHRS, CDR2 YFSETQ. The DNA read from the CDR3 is TGCGCCAGCAGCTTTAGGGGGACAAACACTGAA. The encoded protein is CASSFRGTNTE. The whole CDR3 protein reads CASSFRGTNTEAFF.

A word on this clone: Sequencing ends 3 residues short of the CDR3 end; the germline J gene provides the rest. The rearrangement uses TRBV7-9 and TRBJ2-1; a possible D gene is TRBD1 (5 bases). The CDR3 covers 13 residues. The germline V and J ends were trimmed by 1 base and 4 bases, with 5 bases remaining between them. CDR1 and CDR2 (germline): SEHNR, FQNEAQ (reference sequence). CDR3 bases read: TGTGCCAGCAGCTTAGGACAGTACAATGAG. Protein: CASSLGQYNE. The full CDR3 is CASSLGQYNEQFF.

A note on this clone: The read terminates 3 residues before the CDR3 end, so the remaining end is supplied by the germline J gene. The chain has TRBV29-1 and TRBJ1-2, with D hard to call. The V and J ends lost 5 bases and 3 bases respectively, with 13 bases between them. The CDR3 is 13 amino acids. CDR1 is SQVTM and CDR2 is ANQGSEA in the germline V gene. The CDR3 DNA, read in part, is TGCAGCGTTAACGACGGGGATTACTATGGC. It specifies CSVNDGDYYG. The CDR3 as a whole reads CSVNDGDYYGYTF.

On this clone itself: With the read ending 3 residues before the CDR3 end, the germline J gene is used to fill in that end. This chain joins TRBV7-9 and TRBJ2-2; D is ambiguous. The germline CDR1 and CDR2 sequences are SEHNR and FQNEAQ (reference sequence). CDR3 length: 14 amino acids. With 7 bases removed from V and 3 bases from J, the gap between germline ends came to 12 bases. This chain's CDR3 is CASNLPTHTGELFF. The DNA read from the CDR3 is TGTGCCAGCAACCTTCCTACTCACACCGGGGAG. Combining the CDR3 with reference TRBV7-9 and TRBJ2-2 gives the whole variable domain DTGVSQNPRHKITKRGQNVTFRCDPISEHNRLYWYRQTLGQGPEFLTYFQNEAQLEKSRLLSDRFSAERPKGSFSTLEIQRTEQGDSAMYLCASNLPTHTGELFFGEGSRLTVL.

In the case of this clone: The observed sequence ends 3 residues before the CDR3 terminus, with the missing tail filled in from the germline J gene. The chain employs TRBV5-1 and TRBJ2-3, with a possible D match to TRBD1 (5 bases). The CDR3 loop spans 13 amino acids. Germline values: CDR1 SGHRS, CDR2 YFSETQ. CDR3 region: CASSFAGKETQYF. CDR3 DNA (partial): TGCGCCAGCAGCTTTGCAGGGAAAGAGACG.

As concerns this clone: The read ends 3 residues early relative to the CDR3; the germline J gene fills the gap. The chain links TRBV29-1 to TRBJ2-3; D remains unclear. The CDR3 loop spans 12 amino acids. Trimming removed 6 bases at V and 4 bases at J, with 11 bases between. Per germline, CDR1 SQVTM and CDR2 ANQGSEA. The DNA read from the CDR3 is TGCAGCGTAGCCCCCGGGTCAGATACG. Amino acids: CSVAPGSDT. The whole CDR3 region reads CSVAPGSDTQYF.

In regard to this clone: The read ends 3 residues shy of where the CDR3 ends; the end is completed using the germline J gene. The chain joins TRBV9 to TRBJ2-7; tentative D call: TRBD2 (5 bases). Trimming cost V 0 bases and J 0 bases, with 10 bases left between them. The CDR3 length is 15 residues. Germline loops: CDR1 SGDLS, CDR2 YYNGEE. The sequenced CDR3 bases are TGTGCCAGCAGCGTAGGGGCGGGCCTCTCCTACGAG. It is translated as CASSVGAGLSYE. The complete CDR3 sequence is CASSVGAGLSYEQYF.

The part of the CDR3 DNA that was read is TGTGCCAGCAGCCCTGCGGGACAGGGGACCTACGAC. Encoded protein: CASSPAGQGTYD. From start to end, the CDR3 is CASSPAGQGTYDYTF. The chain is built from TRBV14 and TRBJ1-2; 10 bases are a match to TRBD1. The read ends 3 residues shy of where the CDR3 ends; the end is completed using the germline J gene. CDR1 SGHDN and CDR2 FVKESK come from the germline V gene. The CDR3 is made up of 15 amino acids.

The CDR3 bases that were read are TGTGCCAGCAGTTACCAGGGGCGCCTAGGGATCGGC. Protein product: CASSYQGRLGIG. The complete CDR3 protein is CASSYQGRLGIGYTF. The rearrangement uses TRBV28 and TRBJ1-2, with D tentatively TRBD1 (6 bases). The missing CDR3 end, 3 residues past where the read stops, is filled in from the germline J gene. The CDR3 has 15 amino acids. Looked up from germline, CDR1 is MDHEN and CDR2 is SYDVKM.

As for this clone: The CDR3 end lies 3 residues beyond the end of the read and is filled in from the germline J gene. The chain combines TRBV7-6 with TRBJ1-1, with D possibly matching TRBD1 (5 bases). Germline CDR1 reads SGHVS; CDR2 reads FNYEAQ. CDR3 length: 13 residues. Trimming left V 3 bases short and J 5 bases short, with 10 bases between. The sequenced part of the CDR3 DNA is TGTGCCAGCAGCTTCAGGGATGGGACTGAA. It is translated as CASSFRDGTE. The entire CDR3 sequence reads CASSFRDGTEAFF.

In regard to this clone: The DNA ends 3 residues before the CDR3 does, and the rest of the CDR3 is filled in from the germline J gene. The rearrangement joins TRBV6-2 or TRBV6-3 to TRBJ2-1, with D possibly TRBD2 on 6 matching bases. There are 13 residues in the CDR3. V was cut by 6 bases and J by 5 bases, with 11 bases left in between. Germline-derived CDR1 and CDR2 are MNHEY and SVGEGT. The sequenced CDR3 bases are TGTGCCAGCAGCTTCACTAGCCACAATGAG. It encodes CASSFTSHNE. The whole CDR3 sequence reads CASSFTSHNEQFF.

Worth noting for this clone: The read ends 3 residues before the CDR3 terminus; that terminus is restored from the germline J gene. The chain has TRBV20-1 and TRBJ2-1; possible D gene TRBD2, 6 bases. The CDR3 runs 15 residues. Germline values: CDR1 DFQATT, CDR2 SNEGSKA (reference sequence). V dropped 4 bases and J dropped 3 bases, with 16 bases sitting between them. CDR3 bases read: TGCAGTGCTACCGCCCGCCAGGGACTCTACAATGAG. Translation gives CSATARQGLYNE. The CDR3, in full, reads CSATARQGLYNEQFF.

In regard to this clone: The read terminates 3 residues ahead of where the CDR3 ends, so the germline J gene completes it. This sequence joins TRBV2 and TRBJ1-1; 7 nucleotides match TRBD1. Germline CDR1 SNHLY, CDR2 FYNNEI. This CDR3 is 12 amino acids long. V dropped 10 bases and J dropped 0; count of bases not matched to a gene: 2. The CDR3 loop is CAKDRLNTEAFF. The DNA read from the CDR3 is TGTGCCAAGGACAGGTTGAACACTGAA. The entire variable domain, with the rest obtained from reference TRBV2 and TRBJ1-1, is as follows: EPEVTQTPSHQVTQMGQEVILRCVPISNHLYFYWYRQILGQKVEFLVSFYNNEISEKSEIFDDQFSVERPDGSNFTLKIRSTKLEDSAMYFCAKDRLNTEAFFGQGTRLTVV.

CDR3 bases read: TGTGCCAGCAGCTTACGGGGGGGGGAAAAA. Translation: CASSLRGGEK. The entire CDR3 reads CASSLRGGEKLFF. This rearrangement joins TRBV7-9 to TRBJ1-4, with a possible D match to TRBD1 (5 bases). The read is 3 residues too short to cover the CDR3 end, so that end is filled in from the germline J gene. The V and J ends lost 2 bases and 8 bases respectively, with 9 bases between them. Germline V gives CDR1 SEHNR, CDR2 FQNEAQ (reference sequence). The CDR3 is 13 residues long.